The rows below give T cell receptor beta chains drawn from one sample of a study of breast tumors, draining lymph nodes, adjacent tissues. TCRdb reprocessed the multiplex PCR reads via MiXCR and lists one record per CDR3 protein. In the table there are 100,000 to 150,000 distinct CDR3 sequences, under 25% of which are singletons. Sequencing was carried out using axillary lymph node tissue. Receptors originate from a female donor with breast cancer. Some clones in this sample may be carry-over from other donors' samples. Both conserved end residues are part of each CDR3. Each record gives: clone size, V gene, D gene, J gene, CDR3 protein, CDR3 DNA. The D gene is left open where the match is weak. Clone size, where shown, is once, few, many, or a class for clones that have expanded.

size: .; V: TRBV6-1; D: .; J: TRBJ2-2; CDR3: CASRVPNTGELFF; DNA: TGTGCCAGCAGGGTCCCGAACACCGGGGAGCTGTTTTTT
size: .; V: TRBV30; D: .; J: TRBJ2-1; CDR3: CAWGGHEQFF; DNA: TGTGCCTGGGGGGGGCATGAGCAGTTCTTC
size: .; V: TRBV30; D: .; J: TRBJ2-7; CDR3: CAWGPGHSYQQYF; DNA: TGTGCCTGGGGGCCCGGACACTCCTACCAGCAGTACTTC
size: many; V: TRBV7-2; D: TRBD1; J: TRBJ2-6; CDR3: CASSLVGQGGQGGGANVLTF; DNA: TGTGCCAGCAGCTTAGTGGGACAGGGTGGGCAGGGGGGTGGGGCCAACGTCCTGACTTTC
size: many; V: TRBV19; D: TRBD1; J: TRBJ2-3; CDR3: CASRWSGGVTDTQYF; DNA: TGTGCCAGTAGGTGGTCAGGGGGAGTGACAGATACGCAGTATTTT
size: many; V: TRBV29-1; D: .; J: TRBJ1-2; CDR3: CSVGAGDNYGYTF; DNA: TGCAGCGTCGGCGCAGGGGATAACTATGGCTACACCTTC
size: many; V: TRBV2; D: TRBD1; J: TRBJ2-7; CDR3: CASKLDRRSYEQYF; DNA: TGTGCCAGCAAGCTGGACAGGAGATCCTACGAGCAGTACTTC
size: .; V: TRBV4-2; D: .; J: TRBJ2-1; CDR3: CASSQATRNEQFF; DNA: TGTGCCAGCAGCCAAGCAACTCGAAATGAGCAGTTCTTC
size: many; V: TRBV24-1; D: TRBD1; J: TRBJ2-7; CDR3: CATSDGTVYEQYF; DNA: TGTGCCACCAGTGATGGGACAGTCTACGAGCAGTACTTC
size: many; V: TRBV9; D: TRBD1; J: TRBJ1-6; CDR3: CASSPTSGTGDSPLHF; DNA: TGTGCCAGCAGCCCTACTTCCGGGACAGGGGACTCACCCCTCCACTTT
size: many; V: TRBV4-2; D: TRBD1; J: TRBJ1-6; CDR3: CASSQVGQGSPLHF; DNA: TGTGCCAGCAGCCAAGTGGGACAGGGTTCACCCCTCCACTTT
size: .; V: TRBV10-3; D: TRBD1; J: TRBJ2-7; CDR3: CAIRTGQGDVQYF; DNA: TGTGCCATCAGAACGGGACAGGGAGACGTGCAGTACTTC
size: few; V: TRBV11-1; D: .; J: TRBJ2-5; CDR3: CASSPQRETQYF; DNA: TGTGCCAGCAGCCCACAACGGGAGACCCAGTACTTC
size: many; V: TRBV20-1; D: .; J: TRBJ2-3; CDR3: CSAKDVRRSSDTQYF; DNA: TGCAGTGCCAAGGATGTCCGACGTTCCTCTGATACGCAGTATTTT
size: few; V: TRBV20-1; D: .; J: TRBJ2-5; CDR3: CSARDNGPPLVGPETQYF; DNA: TGCAGTGCTAGAGATAACGGACCCCCCTTAGTGGGCCCGGAGACCCAGTACTTC